These 14 T cell receptor beta chains were all obtained from the same sample, sequenced in a study of a mutant IDH1 vaccine in newly diagnosed glioma. Sequencing used immunoSEQ multiplex PCR; TCRdb keeps in-frame clones, though not all of them. Of 110,000 or so clones listed, roughly 88% are singletons. The antigens for these receptors are not known. Stated time point: week 11, during vaccination. It was 300 ug of mutant IDH1 20-mer peptide that made up each vaccine dose, given with topical imiquimod. The sample here was PBMCs, taken from a glioma patient whose treatment included an IDH1 peptide vaccine. These receptors were obtained from a woman aged 45-60 years with glioma.

This rearrangement joins TRBV5-5 to TRBJ2-3; D is uncertain. Per germline, CDR1 SGHKS and CDR2 YYEKEE (reference sequence). The CDR3 is made up of 16 amino acids. V dropped 4 bases and J dropped 1 base, with 16 bases sitting between them. The CDR3 protein is CASSRTPNHRTDTQYF. CDR3 nucleotide sequence: TGTGCCAGCAGCCGAACTCCTAATCACCGCACAGATACGCAGTATTTT.

The gene calls are TRBV30 and TRBJ1-2; TRBD1 is a possible D gene (5 bases). V lost 4 bases and J lost 8, with 20 bases in between. The CDR3 runs 14 residues. CDR1 GTSNPN and CDR2 SVGIG come from the germline V gene (reference sequence). The CDR3 bases are TGTGCCTGGAACCGGGACCGCCTTGGAGGAGGCTACACCTTC. It codes for CAWNRDRLGGGYTF.

The rearrangement joins TRBV27 to TRBJ2-5, with 10 bases aligning to TRBD1. The CDR3 consists of 17 residues. Trimming removed 3 bases from V and 4 bases from J; junction bases left unmatched: 11. Per the germline V gene, CDR1 is MNHEY and CDR2 is SMNVEV (reference sequence). The CDR3 is CASSFGPGTGVIETQYF. The CDR3 nucleotides are TGTGCCAGCAGTTTCGGCCCCGGGACAGGGGTAATAGAGACCCAGTACTTC.

This chain connects TRBV7-6 to TRBJ1-6; D is possibly TRBD1 (6 bases). CDR3 length equals 15 residues. Trimming left V 0 bases short and J 9 bases short, with 12 bases between. Germline loops: CDR1 SGHVS, CDR2 FNYEAQ. The DNA of the CDR3 is TGTGCCAGCAGCTTAGCGGAAGGGGGGGTTTCACCCCTCCACTTT. The encoded protein is CASSLAEGGVSPLHF.

This chain connects TRBV5-1 to TRBJ1-6, with unresolved D. Trimming took off 2 bases at V and 0 bases at J, with 12 bases between the two ends. CDR3 length equals 17 residues. Germline V gene sequence: CDR1 SGHRS, CDR2 YFSETQ. CDR3 bases: TGCGCCAGCAGCTTTACCACCCCGAGCTCCTATAATTCACCCCTCCACTTT. This translates into CASSFTTPSSYNSPLHF.

The chain carries TRBV4-1 and TRBJ2-7, with a weak D call TRBD1 (6 bases). CDR1 and CDR2 from the germline V gene are MGHRA and YSYEKL. This CDR3 has 16 residues. Trimming took off 1 base at V and 1 base at J, with 14 bases between the two ends. CDR3: CASSQVAGQRSYEQYF. The CDR3 region has the DNA TGCGCCAGCAGCCAAGTGGCCGGACAGAGATCCTACGAGCAGTACTTC.

V and J are TRBV15 and TRBJ1-5; D not resolved. The germline V gene has CDR1 LNHNV and CDR2 YYDKDF (reference sequence). This CDR3 region has 15 residues. V lost 0 bases to trimming and J lost 7 bases, with 13 bases between them. The chain's CDR3 is CATSRDIEVGQPQHF. In nucleotides, the CDR3 is TGTGCCACCAGCAGAGATATCGAGGTTGGGCAGCCCCAGCATTTT. Full variable domain (remainder filled in from reference TRBV15 and TRBJ1-5): DAMVIQNPRYQVTQFGKPVTLSCSQTLNHNVMYWYQQKSSQAPKLLFHYYDKDFNNEADTPDNFQSRRPNTSFCFLDIRSPGLGDTAMYLCATSRDIEVGQPQHFGDGTRLSIL.

In DNA form, the CDR3 reads TGTGCCAGCTCATCCGGGACAGGGGGCTCTGGCTACACCTTC. Translating it yields CASSSGTGGSGYTF. This chain joins TRBV18 and TRBJ1-2; 12 bases line up with TRBD1. V lost 5 bases, J lost 7 bases, and 5 bases stayed unmatched. The CDR3 loop spans 14 amino acids. Germline CDR1 KGHSH, CDR2 LQKENI.

This clone was seen a single time. The V gene is TRBV19, the J gene TRBJ2-5; a weak D match, TRBD1 (6 bases). With 5 bases removed from V and 2 bases from J, the gap between germline ends came to 12 bases. CDR1 LNHDA and CDR2 SQIVND come from the germline V gene (reference sequence). This CDR3 is built from 14 residues. CDR3 sequence (DNA): TGTGCCAGTAGTTCACAGGGCCAACAAGAGACCCAGTACTTC. Translation: CASSSQGQQETQYF.

In DNA, the CDR3 is TGTGCCATCAGCCCCTCCGGGACAGGGGGCCCCATGAACACTGAAGCTTTCTTT. Amino acid sequence: CAISPSGTGGPMNTEAFF. The rearrangement joins TRBV10-3 to TRBJ1-1; 12 bases map to TRBD1. Germline-derived CDR1 and CDR2 are ENHRY and SYGVKD. The CDR3 covers 18 residues. J lost 0 bases, V lost 6 bases, and 11 bases had no gene match.

J is TRBJ2-7 and V is TRBV27, with D perhaps assigned TRBD1 or TRBD2 (5 bases each). This CDR3 is 13 amino acids long. Looked up from germline, CDR1 is MNHEY and CDR2 is SMNVEV (reference sequence). V was shortened by 5 bases and J by 3 bases, with 11 bases between the two germline ends. CDR3 region: CASSPGPYYEQYF. In nucleotides, the CDR3 is TGTGCCAGCAGTCCGGGACCCTACTACGAGCAGTACTTC.

V is TRBV7-6 and J is TRBJ2-6; 11 bases are a match to TRBD1. Per the germline V gene, CDR1 is SGHVS and CDR2 is FNYEAQ. After removal of 5 bases from V and 3 bases from J, the junction contained 12 bases not matched to a gene. The CDR3 totals 19 residues. As DNA, the CDR3 is TGTGCCAGCAGCCCCAGAGAGGACAGGGGGCTCGGTGGGGCCAACGTCCTGACTTTC. As protein: CASSPREDRGLGGANVLTF.

This sequence joins TRBV7-9 and TRBJ1-6; D possibly corresponds to TRBD1 (5 bases). The germline V and J ends were trimmed by 6 bases and 3 bases, with 9 bases remaining between them. The CDR3 sequence is 14 residues long. Per the germline V gene, CDR1 is SEHNR and CDR2 is FQNEAQ (reference sequence). DNA for the CDR3: TGTGCCAGCAGTACCGGACACTATAATTCACCCCTCCACTTT. Its protein is CASSTGHYNSPLHF. Based on the CDR3 plus reference TRBV7-9 and TRBJ1-6, the full variable domain is DTGVSQNPRHKITKRGQNVTFRCDPISEHNRLYWYRQTLGQGPEFLTYFQNEAQLEKSRLLSDRFSAERPKGSFSTLEIQRTEQGDSAMYLCASSTGHYNSPLHFGNGTRLTVT.

The chain combines TRBV11-2 with TRBJ1-3, with D possibly matching TRBD1 (5 bases). CDR3 size: 15 residues. Trimming took off 5 bases at V and 4 bases at J, with 15 bases between the two ends. Germline V CDR1 and CDR2: SGHAT, FQNNGV. CDR3 loop: CASSTSRVNGNTIYF. CDR3 sequence (DNA): TGTGCCAGCAGCACATCCAGGGTTAACGGAAACACCATATATTTT.